The 17 T cell receptor beta chains presented below share a single source sample, sequenced in a study of cytomegalovirus exposure and HLA in healthy donors. The PCR contained 60 Vbeta and 13 Jbeta primers. Generated by immunoSEQ multiplex PCR, the TCRdb table keeps only in-frame clones and is missing some. This sample's clone table lists 45,000 to 55,000 clones. The sequencing input was PBMCs. The receptors were sampled from a man aged 35 to 55 in good health and CMV-seropositive.

The chain has TRBV27 and TRBJ1-1; 7 bases match TRBD1. This CDR3 is built from 12 residues. Germline V gives CDR1 MNHEY, CDR2 SMNVEV (reference sequence). J lost 6 bases, V lost 5 bases, and 3 bases had no gene match. CDR3 DNA: TGTGCCAGCAGTCCGCAGGGGGCTGAAGCTTTCTTT. Its protein is CASSPQGAEAFF.

This chain's CDR3 is CSATPGVGYTF. In DNA, the CDR3 is TGCAGTGCGACTCCCGGGGTTGGCTACACCTTC. The chain is built from TRBV20-1 and TRBJ1-2; D remains ambiguous. Germline CDR1 DFQATT, CDR2 SNEGSKA (reference sequence). Trimming took 6 bases from V and 7 from J, leaving 12 bases between them. This CDR3 has 11 amino acids.

The rearrangement uses TRBV18 and TRBJ1-5, with a tentative D call TRBD1 (5 bases). The CDR3 is 14 residues long. The germline V gene encodes CDR1 KGHSH and CDR2 LQKENI. Trimming took 1 base from V and 5 from J, leaving 9 bases between them. CDR3 protein: CASSPQRDDQPQHF. The CDR3 coding sequence is TGTGCCAGCTCACCACAGCGGGACGATCAGCCCCAGCATTTT.

The chain employs TRBV27 and TRBJ2-3, with 7 nucleotides matching TRBD1. The ends lost 3 bases at V and 4 bases at J; junction bases unmatched: 4. CDR1 is MNHEY, CDR2 SMNVEV, per germline (reference sequence). This CDR3 comprises 14 residues. The CDR3 is CASSFGQAPDTQYF. DNA for the CDR3: TGTGCCAGCAGTTTCGGACAGGCCCCAGATACGCAGTATTTT.

The chain links TRBV5-1 to TRBJ2-5; 11 bases agree with TRBD1. V shed 0 bases and J 4 bases; nucleotides not matched to a gene: 5. Per germline, CDR1 SGHRS and CDR2 YFSETQ. This CDR3 has 16 amino acids. The CDR3 region is CASSLGTGGIRETQYF. The CDR3 DNA reads TGCGCCAGCAGCTTGGGGACAGGGGGCATTAGAGAGACCCAGTACTTC.

This rearrangement joins TRBV5-1 to TRBJ2-1; TRBD1 aligns across 8 bases. Germline lookup yields CDR1 SGHRS and CDR2 YFSETQ. CDR3 length equals 17 residues. V was clipped by 5 bases and J by 4 bases; unmatched bases: 14. CDR3 sequence: CASSSWQPGQAYNEQFF. The CDR3 nucleotides read TGCGCCAGCAGTTCTTGGCAACCGGGACAGGCGTACAATGAGCAGTTCTTC.

The genes are TRBV9 and TRBJ2-7, with TRBD1 as a possible D gene (7 bases). The CDR3 runs 14 residues. Germline CDR1 reads SGDLS; CDR2 reads YYNGEE. The germline V and J ends were trimmed by 0 bases and 6 bases, with 13 bases remaining between them. The CDR3 spells CASSVGLQGGEQYF. DNA for the CDR3: TGTGCCAGCAGCGTAGGCTTGCAGGGGGGCGAGCAGTACTTC.

This chain uses TRBV6-6 with TRBJ2-2, with D possibly matching TRBD1 (6 bases). CDR1 is MNHNY and CDR2 is SVGAGI in the germline V gene (reference sequence). Trimming removed 2 bases at V and 0 bases at J, with 10 bases between. The length of the CDR3 is 16 residues. CDR3 nucleotide sequence: TGTGCCAGCAGTTACCTTAGACAGGCGAACACCGGGGAGCTGTTTTTT. It translates to CASSYLRQANTGELFF.

J is TRBJ2-7 and V is TRBV18; perhaps TRBD1 as D (6 bases). The CDR3 is 17 amino acids. V was pared by 0 bases and J by 2 bases, with 17 bases between. CDR1 and CDR2 (germline): KGHSH, LQKENI. CDR3 sequence (DNA): TGTGCCAGCTCACCACCCCCAGGGGAACATCCTACCTACGAGCAGTACTTC. This sequence encodes CASSPPPGEHPTYEQYF.

This sequence joins TRBV29-1 and TRBJ1-5, with 9 bases fitting TRBD1. V gave up 6 bases and J gave up 5 bases; unmatched junction bases: 2. Per the germline V gene, CDR1 is SQVTM and CDR2 is ANQGSEA. CDR3 size: 12 residues. CDR3 DNA sequence: TGCAGCGTACGACAGGGGGATCAGCCCCAGCATTTT. This sequence encodes CSVRQGDQPQHF.

The V gene is TRBV30, the J gene TRBJ1-4; 9 nucleotides align to TRBD1. Germline V gene data show CDR1 as GTSNPN and CDR2 as SVGIG (reference sequence). The CDR3 has 15 amino acids. V was clipped by 3 bases and J by 5 bases; unmatched bases: 7. CDR3 amino acids: CAWRVTTGGNEKLFF. CDR3 DNA sequence: TGTGCCTGGAGAGTTACGACAGGGGGGAATGAAAAACTGTTTTTT.

The chain uses TRBV15 and TRBJ2-3; D uncertain. V lost 8 bases, J lost 3 bases, and 6 bases lay in between. CDR1 and CDR2 from the germline V gene are LNHNV and YYDKDF (reference sequence). This CDR3 is 11 amino acids long. CDR3 in amino acids: CATAETDTQYF. The CDR3 DNA is TGTGCCACCGCTGAGACAGATACGCAGTATTTT.

This chain links TRBV4-2 with TRBJ1-2, with a possible D match to TRBD1 (6 bases). V was clipped by 2 bases and J by 6 bases, with 16 bases between them. Germline lookup yields CDR1 LGHNA and CDR2 YNFKEQ. There are 15 residues in the CDR3. Here the CDR3 reads CASSQRQEIFHGYTF. The CDR3 DNA follows: TGTGCCAGCAGCCAAAGACAGGAGATTTTCCATGGCTACACCTTC.

The CDR3 nucleotides are TGTGCCAGCAGTGTTAGACTAGGACGTAGCACAGATACGCAGTATTTT. This translates into CASSVRLGRSTDTQYF. V and J are TRBV28 and TRBJ2-3; D is perhaps TRBD2 (6 bases). Germline V CDR1 and CDR2: MDHEN, SYDVKM. Trimming shortened V by 5 bases and J by 0 bases, and 15 bases separated the two germline ends. The CDR3 covers 16 residues.

The rearrangement links TRBV6-5 to TRBJ2-7; a possible D gene is TRBD1 (6 bases). This CDR3 is 15 amino acids long. From germline, CDR1 is MNHEY and CDR2 SVGAGI. V was shortened by 6 bases and J by 2 bases, with 17 bases between the two germline ends. The CDR3 bases are TGTGCCAGCAGAACAACCGGGACAACTACCTACGAGCAGTACTTC. Amino acid sequence: CASRTTGTTTYEQYF.

This chain joins TRBV7-2 and TRBJ2-6; D gene unclear. This CDR3 is built from 13 residues. CDR1 is SGHTA and CDR2 is FQGNSA in the germline V gene. V lost 3 bases and J lost 2, with 2 bases in between. The CDR3 nucleotides read TGTGCCAGCAGCTTCACTGGGGCCAACGTCCTGACTTTC. Its translation is CASSFTGANVLTF. Filled out from reference TRBV7-2 and TRBJ2-6, the complete variable domain reads GAGVSQSPSNKVTEKGKDVELRCDPISGHTALYWYRQSLGQGLEFLIYFQGNSAPDKSGLPSDRFSAERTGGSVSTLTIQRTQQEDSAVYLCASSFTGANVLTFGAGSRLTVL.

The chain is built from TRBV30 and TRBJ1-1; D gene ambiguous. Germline V gene lookup returns CDR1 GTSNPN and CDR2 SVGIG (reference sequence). CDR3 size: 13 residues. Trimming shortened V by 0 bases and J by 7 bases, and 12 bases separated the two germline ends. The CDR3 protein is CAWSVERRGEAFF. The CDR3 bases are TGTGCCTGGAGTGTGGAAAGGAGAGGTGAAGCTTTCTTT.